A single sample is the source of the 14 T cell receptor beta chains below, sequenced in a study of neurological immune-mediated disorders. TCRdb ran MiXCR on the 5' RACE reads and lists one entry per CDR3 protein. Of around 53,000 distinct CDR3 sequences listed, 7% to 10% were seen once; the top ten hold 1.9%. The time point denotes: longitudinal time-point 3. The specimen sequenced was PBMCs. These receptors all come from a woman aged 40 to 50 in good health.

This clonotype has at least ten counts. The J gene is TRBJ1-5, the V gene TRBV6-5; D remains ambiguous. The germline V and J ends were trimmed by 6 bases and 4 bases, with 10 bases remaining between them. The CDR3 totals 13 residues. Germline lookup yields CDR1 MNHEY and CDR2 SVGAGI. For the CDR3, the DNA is TGTGCCAGCAGCCGAGACCTTAATCAGCCCCAGCATTTT. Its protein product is CASSRDLNQPQHF.

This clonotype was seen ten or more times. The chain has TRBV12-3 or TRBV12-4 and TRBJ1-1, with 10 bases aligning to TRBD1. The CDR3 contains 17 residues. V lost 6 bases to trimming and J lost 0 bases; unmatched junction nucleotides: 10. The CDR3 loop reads CASSGTGAVLVNTEAFF. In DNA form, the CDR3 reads TGTGCCAGCAGCGGGACAGGGGCGGTTCTCGTGAACACTGAAGCTTTCTTT.

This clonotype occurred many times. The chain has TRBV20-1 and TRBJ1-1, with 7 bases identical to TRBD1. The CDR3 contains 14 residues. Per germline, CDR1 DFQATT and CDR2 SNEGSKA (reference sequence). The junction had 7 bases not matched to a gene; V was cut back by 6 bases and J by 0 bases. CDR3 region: CSANQGQLNTEAFF. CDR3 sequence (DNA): TGCAGTGCGAACCAGGGACAGTTGAACACTGAAGCTTTCTTT.

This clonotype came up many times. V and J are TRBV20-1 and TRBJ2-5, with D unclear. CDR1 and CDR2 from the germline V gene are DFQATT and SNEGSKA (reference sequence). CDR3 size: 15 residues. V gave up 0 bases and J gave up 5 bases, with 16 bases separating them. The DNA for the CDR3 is TGCAGTGCTAGAGATCGCCGGGCCGGTGGGGAGACCCAGTACTTC. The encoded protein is CSARDRRAGGETQYF.

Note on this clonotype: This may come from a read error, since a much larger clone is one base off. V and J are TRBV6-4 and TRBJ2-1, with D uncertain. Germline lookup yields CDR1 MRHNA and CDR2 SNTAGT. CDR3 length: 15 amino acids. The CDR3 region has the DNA TGTGCCAACAGTGACGGGCAGGCGACCTACAATGAGCAGTTCTTC. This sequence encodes CANSDGQATYNEQFF.

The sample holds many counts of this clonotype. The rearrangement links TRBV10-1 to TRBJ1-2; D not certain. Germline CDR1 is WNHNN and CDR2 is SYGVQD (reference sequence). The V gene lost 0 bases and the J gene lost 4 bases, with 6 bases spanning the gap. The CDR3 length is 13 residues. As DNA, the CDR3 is TGCGCCAGCAGTGAGTCAGGCAGCTATGGCTACACCTTC. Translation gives CASSESGSYGYTF.

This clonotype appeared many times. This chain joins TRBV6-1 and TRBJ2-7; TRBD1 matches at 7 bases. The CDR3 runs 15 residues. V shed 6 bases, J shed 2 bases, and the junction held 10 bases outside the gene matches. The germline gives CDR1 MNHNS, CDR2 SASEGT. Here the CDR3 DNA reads TGTGCCAGCAGGGTAGCCAGGGGACAGACCTACGAGCAGTACTTC. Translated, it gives CASRVARGQTYEQYF.

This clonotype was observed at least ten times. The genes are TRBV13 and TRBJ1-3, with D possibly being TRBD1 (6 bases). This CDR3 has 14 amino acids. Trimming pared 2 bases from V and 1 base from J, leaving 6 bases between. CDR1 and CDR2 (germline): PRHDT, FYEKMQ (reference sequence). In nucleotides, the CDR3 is TGTGCCAGCAGCTTAAGGGGGTCTGGAAACACCATATATTTT. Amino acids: CASSLRGSGNTIYF.

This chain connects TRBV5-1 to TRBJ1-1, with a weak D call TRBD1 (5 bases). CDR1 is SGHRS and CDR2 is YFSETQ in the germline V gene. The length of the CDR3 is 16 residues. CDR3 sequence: CPNSLGQSSMNTEAFF. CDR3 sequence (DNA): TGCCCCAACAGCTTGGGGCAGTCTAGTATGAACACTGAAGCTTTCTTT. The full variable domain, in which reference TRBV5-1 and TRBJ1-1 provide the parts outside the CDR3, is KAGVTQTPRYLIKTRGQQVTLSCSPISGHRSVSWYQQTPGQGLQFLFEYFSETQRNKGNFPGRFSGRQFSNSRSEMNVSTLELGDSALYLCPNSLGQSSMNTEAFFGQGTRLTVV.

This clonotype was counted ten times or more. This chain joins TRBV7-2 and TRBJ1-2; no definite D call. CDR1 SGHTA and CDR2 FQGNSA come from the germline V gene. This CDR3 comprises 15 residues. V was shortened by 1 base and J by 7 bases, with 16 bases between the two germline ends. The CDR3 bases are TGTGCCAGCAGCTTAGGGGCTCGGCGGACCTTTGGCTACACCTTC. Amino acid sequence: CASSLGARRTFGYTF.

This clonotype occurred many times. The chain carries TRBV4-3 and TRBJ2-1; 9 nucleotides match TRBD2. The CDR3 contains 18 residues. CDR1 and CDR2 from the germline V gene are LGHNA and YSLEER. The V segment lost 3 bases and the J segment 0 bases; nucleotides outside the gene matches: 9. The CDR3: CASSQGGLALSSYNEQFF. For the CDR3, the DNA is TGCGCCAGCAGCCAGGGGGGACTAGCTTTAAGCTCCTACAATGAGCAGTTCTTC.

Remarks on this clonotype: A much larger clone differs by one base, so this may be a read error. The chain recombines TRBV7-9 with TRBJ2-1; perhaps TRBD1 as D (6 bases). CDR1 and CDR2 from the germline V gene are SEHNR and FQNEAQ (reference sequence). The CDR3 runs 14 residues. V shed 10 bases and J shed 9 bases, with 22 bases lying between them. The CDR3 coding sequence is TGTGCCATCAGTGGTACTACAGGGAATGGTGAGCAGTTCTTC. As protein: CAISGTTGNGEQFF. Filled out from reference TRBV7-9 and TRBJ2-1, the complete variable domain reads DTGVSQNPRHKITKRGQNVTFRCDPISEHNRLYWYRQTLGQGPEFLTYFQNEAQLEKSRLLSDRFSAERPKGSFSTLEIQRTEQGDSAMYLCAISGTTGNGEQFFGPGTRLTVL.

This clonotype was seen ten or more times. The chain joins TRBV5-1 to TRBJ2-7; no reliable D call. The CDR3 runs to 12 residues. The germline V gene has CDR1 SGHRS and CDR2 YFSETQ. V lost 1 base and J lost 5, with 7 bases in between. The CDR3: CASSLPGDEQYF. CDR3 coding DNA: TGCGCCAGCAGCTTGCCTGGGGACGAGCAGTACTTC.

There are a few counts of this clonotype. The CDR3 DNA sequence: TGCAGTGCTGCTAACCGACAGGGGAAGGGCACTGAAGCTTTCTTT. Amino acids: CSAANRQGKGTEAFF. The V and J genes are TRBV20-1 and TRBJ1-1; 8 bases are shared with TRBD1. V shed 5 bases and J 4 bases; nucleotides not matched to a gene: 12. The length of the CDR3 is 15 residues. Germline V gives CDR1 DFQATT, CDR2 SNEGSKA (reference sequence).